This T cell receptor beta chain derives from a study of OX40 agonist ivuxolimab in advanced cancers. The CDR3 consists of 14 residues. Per the germline V gene, CDR1 is SGHAT and CDR2 is FQNNGV. The germline V and J ends were trimmed by 6 bases and 4 bases, with 15 bases remaining between them. Comment on this clone: What it binds is not known.

Study observations and caveats: Clonal expansion was seen in CD4+ and CD8+ blood T cells by week 6 at 0.1 to 3.0 mg/kg.

Profiled with immunoSEQ multiplex PCR; TCRdb holds only in-frame clones, not every one. The sample records some 80,000 clones, approximately 85% being singletons. J is TRBJ1-2 and V is TRBV11-2; perhaps TRBD1 as D (5 bases). The clonotype comes from an adult with an advanced solid tumor such as melanoma, head and neck, liver or kidney cancer. This sample comprised CD4+ or CD8+ T cells sorted from blood, obtained in a trial of the OX40 agonist ivuxolimab. The CDR3 region has the DNA TGTGCCAGCAGAGCTCCGGGGCGGATCTATGGCTACACCTTC. This encodes CASRAPGRIYGYTF.